Included here is one TCR beta chain sequence, with context. Documented treatment: randomized to nivolumab then ipilimumab (arm A) or the reverse (arm B). Patients had received no earlier DNA-damaging chemotherapy. From thawed PBMCs, live CD3+CD8+ cells negative for CD19 and CD56 were sorted. The data belong to a study of sequential checkpoint blockade in melanoma. Study-wide background: Patients were randomized 1:1 to nivolumab-then-ipilimumab or ipilimumab-then-nivolumab first-line.

CDR3 size: 15 residues. Unmatched junction bases numbered 9, after V lost 0 bases and J lost 6 bases. CDR1 is GTSNPN, CDR2 SVGIG, per germline (reference sequence). Produced via immunoSEQ multiplex PCR; TCRdb's table is partial and in-frame only. The data show about 40,000 clones, 70% to 90% seen once. The source material was CD8+ T cells sorted from blood (inferred from file names), sampled from a patient given nivolumab and ipilimumab in sequence. The rearrangement joins TRBV30 to TRBJ2-7; 9 bases map to TRBD2. This TCR was recovered from a human donor with melanoma. CDR3 amino acids: CAWSVRGGRAFEQYF. The CDR3 bases are TGTGCCTGGAGTGTACGAGGCGGGAGGGCGTTCGAGCAGTACTTC. Full variable domain (missing parts from reference TRBV30 and TRBJ2-7): SQTIHQWPATLVQPVGSPLSLECTVEGTSNPNLYWYRQAAGRGLQLLFYSVGIGQISSEVPQNLSASRPQDRQFILSSKKLLLSDSGFYLCAWSVRGGRAFEQYFGPGTRLTVT.